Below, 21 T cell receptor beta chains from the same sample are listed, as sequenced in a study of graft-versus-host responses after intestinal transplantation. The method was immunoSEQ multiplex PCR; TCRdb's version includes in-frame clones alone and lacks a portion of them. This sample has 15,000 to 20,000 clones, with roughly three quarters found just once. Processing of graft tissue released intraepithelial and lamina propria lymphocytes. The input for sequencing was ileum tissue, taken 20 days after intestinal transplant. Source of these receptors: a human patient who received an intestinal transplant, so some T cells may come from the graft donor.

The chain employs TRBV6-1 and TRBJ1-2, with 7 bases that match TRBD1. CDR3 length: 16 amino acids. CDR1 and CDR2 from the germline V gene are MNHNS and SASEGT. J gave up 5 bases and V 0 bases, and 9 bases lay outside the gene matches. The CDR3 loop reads CASSEAQQGVVYGYTF. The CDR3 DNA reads TGTGCCAGCAGTGAAGCGCAGCAGGGGGTCGTGTATGGCTACACCTTC.

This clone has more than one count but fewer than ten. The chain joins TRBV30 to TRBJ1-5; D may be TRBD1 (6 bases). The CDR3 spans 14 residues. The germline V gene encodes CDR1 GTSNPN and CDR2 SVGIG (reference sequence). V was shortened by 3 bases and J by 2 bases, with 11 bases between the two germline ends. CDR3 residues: CAWSEDSGNQPQHF. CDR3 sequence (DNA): TGTGCCTGGAGCGAGGACAGCGGCAATCAGCCCCAGCATTTT.

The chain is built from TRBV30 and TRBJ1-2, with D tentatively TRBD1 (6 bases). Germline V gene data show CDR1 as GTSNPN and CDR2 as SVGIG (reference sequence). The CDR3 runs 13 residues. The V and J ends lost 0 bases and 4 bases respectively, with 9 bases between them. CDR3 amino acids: CAWSVDRSYGYTF. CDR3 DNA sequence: TGTGCCTGGAGTGTGGACAGAAGCTATGGCTACACCTTC.

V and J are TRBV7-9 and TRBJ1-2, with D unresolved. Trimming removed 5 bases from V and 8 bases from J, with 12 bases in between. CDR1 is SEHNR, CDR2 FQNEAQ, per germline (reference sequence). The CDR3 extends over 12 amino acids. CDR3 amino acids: CASSPPIRGYTF. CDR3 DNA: TGTGCCAGCAGCCCTCCAATTCGGGGCTACACCTTC.

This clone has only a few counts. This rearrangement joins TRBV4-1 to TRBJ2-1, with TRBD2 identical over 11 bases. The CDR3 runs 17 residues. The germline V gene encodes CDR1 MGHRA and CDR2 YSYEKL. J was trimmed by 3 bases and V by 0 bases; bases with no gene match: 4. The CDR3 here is CASSQEVGTSGYNEQFF. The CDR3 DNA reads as TGCGCCAGCAGCCAAGAGGTTGGGACTAGCGGCTACAATGAGCAGTTCTTC.

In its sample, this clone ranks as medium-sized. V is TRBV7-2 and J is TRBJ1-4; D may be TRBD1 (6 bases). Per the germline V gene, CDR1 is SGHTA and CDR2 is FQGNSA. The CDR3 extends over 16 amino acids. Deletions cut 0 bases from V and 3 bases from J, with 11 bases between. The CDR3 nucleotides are TGTGCCAGCAGCTTAGCGCCCAGGGGAGCTAATGAAAAACTGTTTTTT. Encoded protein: CASSLAPRGANEKLFF.

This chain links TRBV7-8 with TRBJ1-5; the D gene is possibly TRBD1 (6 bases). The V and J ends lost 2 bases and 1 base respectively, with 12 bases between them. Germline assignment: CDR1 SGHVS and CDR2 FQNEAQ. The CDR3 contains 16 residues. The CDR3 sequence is CASSLISGGSNQPQHF. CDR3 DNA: TGTGCCAGCAGCTTAATCTCTGGGGGCAGCAATCAGCCCCAGCATTTT.

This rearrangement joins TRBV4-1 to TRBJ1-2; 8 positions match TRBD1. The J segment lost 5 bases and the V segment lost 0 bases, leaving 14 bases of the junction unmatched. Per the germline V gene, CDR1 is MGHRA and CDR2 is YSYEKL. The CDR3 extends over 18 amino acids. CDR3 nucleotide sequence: TGCGCCAGCAGCCAAGATATCCCTGCGGGCAGGGGGCAATATGGCTACACCTTC. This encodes CASSQDIPAGRGQYGYTF.

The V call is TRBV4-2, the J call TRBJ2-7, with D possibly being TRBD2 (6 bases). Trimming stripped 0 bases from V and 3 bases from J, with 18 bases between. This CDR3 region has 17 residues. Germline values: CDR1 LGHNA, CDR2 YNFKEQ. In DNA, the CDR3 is TGTGCCAGCAGCCAAGAGGAGACACGGAGGGTTCTCTACGAGCAGTACTTC. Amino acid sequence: CASSQEETRRVLYEQYF.

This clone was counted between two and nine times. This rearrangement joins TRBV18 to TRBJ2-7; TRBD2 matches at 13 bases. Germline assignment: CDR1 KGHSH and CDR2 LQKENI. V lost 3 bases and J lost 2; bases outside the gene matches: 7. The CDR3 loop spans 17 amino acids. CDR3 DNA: TGTGCCAGCTCACCGGGAACTAGCGGGGGGGCCCCCTACGAGCAGTACTTC. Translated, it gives CASSPGTSGGAPYEQYF.

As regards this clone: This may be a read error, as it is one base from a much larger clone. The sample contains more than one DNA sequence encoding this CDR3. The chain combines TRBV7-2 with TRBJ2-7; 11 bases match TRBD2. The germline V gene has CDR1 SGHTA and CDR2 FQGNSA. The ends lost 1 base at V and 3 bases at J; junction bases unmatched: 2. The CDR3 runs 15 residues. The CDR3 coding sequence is TGTGCCAGCAGCTTAGGTACTAGCGGGGGCTACGAGCAGTACTTC. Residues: CASSLGTSGGYEQYF.

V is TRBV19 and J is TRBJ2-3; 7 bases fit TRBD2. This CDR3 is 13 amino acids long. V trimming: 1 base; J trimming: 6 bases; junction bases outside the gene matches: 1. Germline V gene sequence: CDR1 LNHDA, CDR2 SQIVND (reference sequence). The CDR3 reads CASSIGLADTQYF. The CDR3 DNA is TGTGCCAGTAGTATAGGACTAGCTGATACGCAGTATTTT.

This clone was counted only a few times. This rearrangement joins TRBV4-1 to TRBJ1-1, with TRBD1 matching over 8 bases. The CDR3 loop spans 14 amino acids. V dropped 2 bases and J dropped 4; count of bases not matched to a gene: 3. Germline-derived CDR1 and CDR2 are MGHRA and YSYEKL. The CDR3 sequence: CASSQSTGGTEAFF. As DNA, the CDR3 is TGCGCCAGCAGCCAATCTACAGGGGGCACTGAAGCTTTCTTT.

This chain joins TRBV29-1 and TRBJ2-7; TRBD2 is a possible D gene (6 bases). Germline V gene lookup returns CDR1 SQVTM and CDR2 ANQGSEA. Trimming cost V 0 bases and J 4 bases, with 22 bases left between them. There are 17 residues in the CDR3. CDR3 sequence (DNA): TGCAGCGTTGAAGATATTGGGTCTTGGGGGGTAGGTTACGAGCAGTACTTC. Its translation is CSVEDIGSWGVGYEQYF.

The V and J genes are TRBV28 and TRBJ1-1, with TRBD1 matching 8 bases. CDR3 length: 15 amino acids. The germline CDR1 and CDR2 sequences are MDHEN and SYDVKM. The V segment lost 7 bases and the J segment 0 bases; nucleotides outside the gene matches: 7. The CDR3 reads CASKRWTGLNTEAFF. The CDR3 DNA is TGTGCCAGCAAGCGGTGGACAGGGCTGAACACTGAAGCTTTCTTT.

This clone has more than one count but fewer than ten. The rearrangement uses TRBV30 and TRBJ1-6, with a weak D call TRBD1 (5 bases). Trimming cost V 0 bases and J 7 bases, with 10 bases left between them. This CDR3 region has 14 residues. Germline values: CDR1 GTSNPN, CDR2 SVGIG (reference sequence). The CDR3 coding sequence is TGTGCCTGGAGTGTACGGCCAGGGAATTCACCCCTCCACTTT. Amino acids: CAWSVRPGNSPLHF.

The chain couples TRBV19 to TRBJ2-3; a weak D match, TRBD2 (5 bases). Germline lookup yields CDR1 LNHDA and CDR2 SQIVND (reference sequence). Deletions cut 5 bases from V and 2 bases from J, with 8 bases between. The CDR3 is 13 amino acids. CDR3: CASSGEITDTQYF. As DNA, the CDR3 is TGTGCCAGTAGTGGGGAGATCACAGATACGCAGTATTTT.

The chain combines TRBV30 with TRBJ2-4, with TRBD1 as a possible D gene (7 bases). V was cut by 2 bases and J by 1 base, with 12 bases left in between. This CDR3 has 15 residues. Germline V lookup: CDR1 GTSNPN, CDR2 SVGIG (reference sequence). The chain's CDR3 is CAWSLAGGAKNIQYF. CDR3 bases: TGTGCCTGGAGTTTGGCAGGGGGGGCCAAAAACATTCAGTACTTC.

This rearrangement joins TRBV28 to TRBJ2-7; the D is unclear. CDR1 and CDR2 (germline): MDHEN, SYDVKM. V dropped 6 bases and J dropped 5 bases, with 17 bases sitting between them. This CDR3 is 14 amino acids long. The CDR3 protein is CASSLPGSVDEQYF. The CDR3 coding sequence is TGTGCCAGCAGCCTCCCCGGTAGTGTCGACGAGCAGTACTTC.

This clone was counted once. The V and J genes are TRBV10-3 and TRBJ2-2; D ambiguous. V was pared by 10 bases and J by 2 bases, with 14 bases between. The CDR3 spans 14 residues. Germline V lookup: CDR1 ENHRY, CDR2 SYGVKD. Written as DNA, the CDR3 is TGTGCCACCACCCTACCTACCAACACCGGGGAGCTGTTTTTT. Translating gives CATTLPTNTGELFF.

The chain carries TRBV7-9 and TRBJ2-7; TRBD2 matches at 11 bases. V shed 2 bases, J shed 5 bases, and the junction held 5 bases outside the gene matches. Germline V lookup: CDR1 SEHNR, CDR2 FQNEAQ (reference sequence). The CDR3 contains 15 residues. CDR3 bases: TGTGCCAGCAGCTTAATACTAGCGGGAGTAGACGAGCAGTACTTC. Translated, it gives CASSLILAGVDEQYF.